This T cell receptor (beta chain) came from a study of CD8 T cells in Susac syndrome. Broader study findings: It was acknowledged in the study that the number of individuals who were included in its TCR sequencing and HLA analysis was relatively small.

The CD8+ and CD4+ T cells were isolated magnetically using a negative isolation approach, whereas the TEMRA cells were enriched by FACS. Details on this clonotype: Its target is not known.

The germline gives CDR1 MDHEN, CDR2 SYDVKM. This CDR3 is 14 amino acids long. V was trimmed by 3 bases and J by 0 bases, leaving 9 bases between them. Random hexamers served to reverse transcribe roughly 0.45 to 1 ug RNA. The CDR3 of TCR beta was amplified by immunoSEQ multiplex PCR across 54 Vbeta and 13 Jbeta. MiXCR, applied by TCRdb to the immunoSEQ multiplex PCR reads, yields one record per CDR3 protein. This sample has about 300,000 distinct CDR3 sequences; roughly 85% occur once, and the top ten carry roughly 0.21%. This sequence was found in a human donor with multiple sclerosis. The chain uses TRBV28 and TRBJ2-7, with D unclear. What was sequenced was CD8+ T cells from PBMCs. This CDR3 reads CASSFRLTSYEQYF. In DNA form, the CDR3 reads TGTGCCAGCAGTTTTCGCCTAACCTCCTACGAGCAGTACTTC.